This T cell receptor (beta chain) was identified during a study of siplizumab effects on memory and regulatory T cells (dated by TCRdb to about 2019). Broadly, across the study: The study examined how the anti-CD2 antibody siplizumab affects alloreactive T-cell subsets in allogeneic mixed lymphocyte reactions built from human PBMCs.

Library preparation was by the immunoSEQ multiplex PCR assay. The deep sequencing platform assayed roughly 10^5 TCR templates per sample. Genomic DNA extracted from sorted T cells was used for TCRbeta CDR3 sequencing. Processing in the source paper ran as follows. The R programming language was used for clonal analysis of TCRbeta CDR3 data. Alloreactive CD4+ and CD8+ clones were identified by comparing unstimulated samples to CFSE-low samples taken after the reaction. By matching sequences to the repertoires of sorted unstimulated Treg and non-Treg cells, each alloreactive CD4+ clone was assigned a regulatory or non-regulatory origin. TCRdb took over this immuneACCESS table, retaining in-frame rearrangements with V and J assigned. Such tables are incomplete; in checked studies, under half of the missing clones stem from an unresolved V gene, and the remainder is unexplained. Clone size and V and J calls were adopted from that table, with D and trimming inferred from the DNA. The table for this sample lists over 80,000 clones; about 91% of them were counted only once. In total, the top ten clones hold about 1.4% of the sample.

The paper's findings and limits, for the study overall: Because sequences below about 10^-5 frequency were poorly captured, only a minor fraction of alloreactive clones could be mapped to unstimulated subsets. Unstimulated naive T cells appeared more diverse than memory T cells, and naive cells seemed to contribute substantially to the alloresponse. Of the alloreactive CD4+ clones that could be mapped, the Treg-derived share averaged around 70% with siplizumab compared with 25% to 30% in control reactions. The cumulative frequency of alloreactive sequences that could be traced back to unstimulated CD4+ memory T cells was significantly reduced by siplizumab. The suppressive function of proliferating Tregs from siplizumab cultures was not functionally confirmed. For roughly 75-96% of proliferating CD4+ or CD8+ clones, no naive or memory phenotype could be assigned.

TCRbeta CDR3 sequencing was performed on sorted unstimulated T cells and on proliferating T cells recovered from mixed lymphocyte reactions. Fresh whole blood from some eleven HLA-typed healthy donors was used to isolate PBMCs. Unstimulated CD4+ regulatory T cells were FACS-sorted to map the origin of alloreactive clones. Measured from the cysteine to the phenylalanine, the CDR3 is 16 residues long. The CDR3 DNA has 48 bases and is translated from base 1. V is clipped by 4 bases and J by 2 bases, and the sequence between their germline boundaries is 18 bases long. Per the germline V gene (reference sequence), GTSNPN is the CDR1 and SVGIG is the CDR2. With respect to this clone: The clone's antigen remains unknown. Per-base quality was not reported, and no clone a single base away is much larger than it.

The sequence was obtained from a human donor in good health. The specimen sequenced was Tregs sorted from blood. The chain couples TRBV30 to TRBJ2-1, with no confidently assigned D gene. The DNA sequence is TGTGCCTGGAAATCTGAGTGGACGGACCCCTACAATGAGCAGTTCTTC. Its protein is CAWKSEWTDPYNEQFF.